These 2 T cell receptor beta chains were sequenced from one sample in a study of T cells in Graves' hyperthyroidism and ophthalmopathy. Amplification of TCR beta CDR3 regions used RNA as the template. TCR CDR3 regions were first amplified by RT-PCR with HTBI primers. TCRdb recomputed calls from the multiplex PCR reads with MiXCR, one row per CDR3 protein. The sample carries a few hundred thousand distinct CDR3 sequences, around 16% recorded once. The sequenced sample was blood. These receptor sequences come from a woman younger than 45 with Graves' ophthalmopathy.

In the case of this clonotype: In this CDR3 the conserved last residue, phenylalanine or tryptophan, is missing, so a read error is likely. The V gene is TRBV6-5, the J gene TRBJ2-1; 11 nucleotides line up with TRBD2. Germline CDR1 is MNHEY and CDR2 is SVGAGI. V gave up 1 base and J gave up 6 bases; unmatched junction bases: 2. The CDR3 runs to 15 residues. The CDR3 reads CASSYYGTSGNEQFS. In DNA, the CDR3 is TGTGCCAGCAGTTACTATGGGACTAGCGGCAATGAGCAGTTCTCC.

The chain has TRBV20-1 and TRBJ2-3; weak D call: TRBD2 (6 bases). Looked up from germline, CDR1 is DFQATT and CDR2 is SNEGSKA (reference sequence). CDR3 length: 15 amino acids. Between the trimmed V and J ends, which lost 3 bases and 5 bases, there was a span of 18 bases. The CDR3 spells CSASPSAGSGDTQYF. In DNA, the CDR3 is TGCAGTGCTAGCCCTAGCGCGGGATCGGGAGATACGCAGTATTTT.